The entry below gives a single TCR beta chain sequence along with its context. This record comes from a study of T cells in Graves' hyperthyroidism and ophthalmopathy. About the study: Peripheral blood was secured at the point of initial diagnosis, before any treatment.

The investigators amplified TCR beta CDR3 regions from RNA transcripts. The HTBI primer set was used in a first-round RT-PCR of the TCR CDR3. TCRdb passed the multiplex PCR reads through MiXCR, listing each CDR3 protein once. The sample lists 600,000 to 700,000 distinct CDR3 sequences, around 15% occurring once. Each diagnosis drew on symptoms, thyroxine, TRAb, thyroid ultrasound and orbital computed tomography findings. It was less than 13 ml of fresh peripheral blood that supplied the PBMCs. Sequencing was done on a sample of blood. This TCR derives from a woman aged 40 to 55 with Graves' ophthalmopathy.

Here the CDR3 reads CASSYRYGTEKAFF. CDR3 in DNA: TGTGCCAGCAGTTACCGATACGGGACAGAAAAAGCTTTCTTT. This chain uses TRBV6-2 or TRBV6-3 with TRBJ1-1, with 7 bases that match TRBD1. Germline assignment: CDR1 MNHEY and CDR2 SVGEGT. The CDR3 has 14 residues. The junction had 9 bases not matched to a gene; V was cut back by 2 bases and J by 9 bases.